A selection of T cell receptor beta chains follows, all from one sample in a study of blood T cell repertoires in COVID-19. Method: immunoSEQ multiplex PCR; TCRdb's copy keeps in-frame clones and lacks some. Among around 95,000 clones, about 85% were seen once, and the ten largest hold roughly 12%. Sequencing was carried out using peripheral blood. The receptor source for this set is a man aged 50-59 years with active or convalescent COVID-19. The CDR3 runs from the conserved cysteine through the conserved F or W. The D gene is left open where the match is weak. Clone size is stated in some rows and not others, as once, few, many or a class when expanded.

-,14,TRBJ1-1,-,TRBV11-3,CASSRSTLRVEAFF,TGTGCCAGCAGCCGTTCCACACTCAGGGTTGAAGCTTTCTTT
-,15,TRBJ2-1,TRBD2,TRBV7-9,CASSRGSGVYNEQFF,TGTGCCAGCTCTAGGGGTAGCGGGGTCTACAATGAGCAGTTCTTC
few,14,TRBJ1-3,-,TRBV14,CASSQQAAGNTIYF,TGTGCCAGCAGCCAGCAGGCCGCCGGAAACACCATATATTTT
-,17,TRBJ1-5,TRBD1,TRBV2,CASSENPPGQGNQPQHF,TGTGCCAGCAGTGAAAACCCGCCGGGACAGGGAAATCAGCCCCAGCATTTT
-,16,TRBJ2-5,TRBD2,TRBV5-1,CASSTGLAGARETQYF,TGCGCCAGCAGCACGGGACTAGCGGGAGCGAGGGAGACCCAGTACTTC
medium-sized,14,TRBJ1-2,TRBD1,TRBV7-8,CASSLAGQGGTYTF,TGTGCCAGCAGCTTAGCGGGACAGGGCGGCACCTACACCTTC
-,11,TRBJ2-5,-,TRBV12-3/TRBV12-4,CASSQQETQYF,TGTGCCAGCAGCCAACAGGAGACCCAGTACTTC
-,12,TRBJ2-7,-,TRBV15,CATSRDDSEQYF,TGTGCCACCAGCAGAGACGACTCCGAGCAGTACTTC
-,12,TRBJ2-5,-,TRBV7-7,CASSPLQETQYF,TGTGCTAGCAGCCCCCTTCAAGAGACCCAGTACTTC
once,13,TRBJ1-1,TRBD1,TRBV27,CASSARTGAEAFF,TGTGCCAGCAGTGCAAGGACAGGGGCTGAAGCTTTCTTT
-,12,TRBJ2-7,TRBD1,TRBV24-1,CATSPTGFEQYF,TGTGCCACCAGCCCGACAGGGTTCGAGCAGTACTTC
-,15,TRBJ1-2,-,TRBV10-2,CASSGPTRGNYGYTF,TGCGCCAGCAGTGGCCCGACGCGGGGGAACTATGGCTACACCTTC
-,14,TRBJ2-1,-,TRBV5-1,CASSFLGRLNEQFF,TGCGCCAGCAGCTTCCTTGGCAGGCTTAATGAGCAGTTCTTC
-,14,TRBJ1-3,-,TRBV3-1/TRBV3-2,CASSRGDSGNTIYF,TGTGCCAGCAGCAGGGGCGACTCTGGAAACACCATATATTTT
-,14,TRBJ2-3,-,TRBV29-1,CSGSGTTPPDTQYF,TGCAGCGGGTCCGGGACAACTCCACCAGATACGCAGTATTTT
-,14,TRBJ2-7,TRBD2,TRBV6-5,CASGRAGVGYEQYF,TGTGCCAGCGGACGTGCGGGGGTTGGTTACGAGCAGTACTTC
-,16,TRBJ2-6,-,TRBV12-5,CASGLVSGTGANVLTF,TGTGCTAGTGGTTTGGTTTCGGGGACAGGGGCCAACGTCCTGACTTTC
-,11,TRBJ2-7,-,TRBV20-1,CSASSGYEQYF,TGCAGTGCTAGCTCAGGGTACGAGCAGTACTTC
-,16,TRBJ2-1,TRBD1,TRBV24-1,CATSDWVKNRGNEQFF,TGTGCCACCAGTGACTGGGTAAAAAACAGGGGAAATGAGCAGTTCTTC
-,16,TRBJ1-5,TRBD1,TRBV27,CASSRIQGAGNQPQHF,TGTGCCAGCAGTCGAATACAGGGGGCTGGCAACCAGCCCCAGCATTTT
-,16,TRBJ2-1,TRBD2,TRBV5-1,CASSETGTSVDNEQFF,TGCGCCAGCAGCGAAACCGGGACTAGCGTAGACAATGAGCAGTTCTTC
few,13,TRBJ2-5,-,TRBV19,CASMDSGQETQYF,TGTGCCAGTATGGATAGCGGACAAGAGACCCAGTACTTC
-,13,TRBJ1-6,TRBD1,TRBV28,CATRTGTNSPLHF,TGTGCCACCCGGACAGGTACCAATTCACCCCTCCACTTT
-,14,TRBJ2-7,TRBD1,TRBV6-1,CASSDRDRVVEQYF,TGTGCCAGCAGTGACCGGGACAGGGTCGTTGAGCAGTACTTC
-,10,TRBJ2-3,-,TRBV30,CAWSLGTQYF,TGTGCCTGGAGTCTCGGTACGCAGTATTTT
-,16,TRBJ1-4,TRBD1,TRBV24-1,CATSDSGTGVNEKLFF,TGTGCCACCAGTGACTCTGGGACAGGGGTTAATGAAAAACTGTTTTTT
-,14,TRBJ2-3,-,TRBV5-5,CASRASRGADTQYF,TGTGCCAGCAGGGCTAGTCGCGGTGCGGATACGCAGTATTTT
-,15,TRBJ1-5,TRBD1,TRBV30,CAWREPLTGRQPQHF,TGTGCCTGGAGAGAGCCCCTGACAGGGAGACAGCCCCAGCATTTT
-,14,TRBJ1-3,-,TRBV11-3,CASSSAGDRNTIYF,TGTGCCAGCAGCTCCGCGGGGGATAGAAACACCATATATTTT
once,17,TRBJ2-2,TRBD2,TRBV12-5,CASGLLLAGPNTGELFF,TGTGCTAGTGGCCTGCTCCTAGCGGGGCCGAACACCGGGGAGCTGTTTTTT
-,17,TRBJ2-5,TRBD2,TRBV5-1,CASSLEAIAGVGETQYF,TGCGCCAGCAGCTTGGAGGCTATAGCGGGAGTGGGGGAGACCCAGTACTTC
-,14,TRBJ2-3,TRBD1,TRBV28,CASSRTGESDTQYF,TGTGCCAGCAGCAGGACAGGGGAGTCAGATACGCAGTATTTT
few,15,TRBJ2-1,TRBD1,TRBV2,CASSRQGLENNEQFF,TGTGCCAGCAGTCGACAGGGCCTCGAAAACAATGAGCAGTTCTTC
-,15,TRBJ1-5,TRBD1,TRBV27,CASSPLQGPDQPQHF,TGTGCCAGCAGCCCCCTACAGGGGCCCGATCAGCCCCAGCATTTT
-,13,TRBJ2-5,-,TRBV30,CAWSVLQGKTQYF,TGTGCCTGGAGTGTACTGCAGGGAAAGACCCAGTACTTC
-,13,TRBJ2-1,-,TRBV2,CASSEGSRNEQFF,TGTGCCAGCAGTGAGGGCTCCCGAAATGAGCAGTTCTTC
-,16,TRBJ1-4,-,TRBV3-1/TRBV3-2,CASSRRKSGDGEKLFF,TGTGCCAGCAGCCGAAGAAAATCAGGGGACGGAGAAAAACTGTTTTTT
-,15,TRBJ1-2,-,TRBV5-5,CASSPGPAQGGGYTF,TGTGCCAGCAGCCCGGGCCCAGCCCAGGGTGGTGGCTACACCTTC
-,16,TRBJ1-1,TRBD1,TRBV15,CATSRGRDRGRDEAFF,TGTGCCACCAGCAGAGGGAGGGACAGGGGGCGCGATGAAGCTTTCTTT
-,13,TRBJ2-7,TRBD1,TRBV19,CASSIGTGGEQYF,TGTGCCAGTAGTATAGGGACAGGTGGCGAGCAGTACTTC
-,13,TRBJ2-1,-,TRBV5-4,CASSLDRVGAQFF,TGTGCCAGCAGCTTGGACAGGGTAGGAGCGCAGTTCTTC
once,13,TRBJ1-2,-,TRBV5-5,CASSFDRHYGYTF,TGTGCCAGCAGCTTTGACAGGCACTATGGCTACACCTTC
-,11,TRBJ2-7,-,TRBV6-5,CASSHGGEQYF,TGTGCCAGCAGCCACGGTGGCGAGCAGTACTTC
-,16,TRBJ2-2,TRBD2,TRBV7-6,CASSLNGLAGAGELFF,TGTGCCAGCAGCTTAAACGGACTAGCGGGAGCCGGGGAGCTGTTTTTT
-,17,TRBJ2-5,-,TRBV9,CASSPDPQGPLGETQYF,TGTGCCAGCAGCCCCGACCCCCAGGGGCCACTGGGGGAGACCCAGTACTTC
-,16,TRBJ2-7,TRBD1,TRBV7-2,CASSPSGTAIPYEQYF,TGTGCCAGCAGCCCGTCCGGGACAGCAATTCCCTACGAGCAGTACTTC
once,19,TRBJ2-1,TRBD2,TRBV3-1/TRBV3-2,CASSQDIGLAGGRYNEQFF,TGTGCCAGCAGCCAAGATATAGGACTAGCGGGAGGGCGATACAATGAGCAGTTCTTC
-,12,TRBJ1-1,-,TRBV5-6,CASNRRYTEAFF,TGTGCCAGCAACCGTCGGTACACTGAAGCTTTCTTT
-,17,TRBJ2-7,-,TRBV7-2,CASSLGLRVTPAYEQYF,TGTGCCAGCAGCTTAGGTTTGAGGGTCACCCCGGCCTACGAGCAGTACTTC
few,15,TRBJ2-7,TRBD1,TRBV27,CASSWRTGRAYEQYF,TGTGCCAGCAGCTGGAGGACAGGGCGGGCCTACGAGCAGTACTTC
-,17,TRBJ2-5,TRBD2,TRBV24-1,CATSDFRSSGIQETQYF,TGTGCCACCAGTGATTTCAGGTCTAGCGGTATCCAAGAGACCCAGTACTTC
-,16,TRBJ2-2,TRBD2,TRBV5-1,CASSSSGRANTGELFF,TGCGCCAGCAGCTCTAGCGGGAGGGCAAACACCGGGGAGCTGTTTTTT
-,13,TRBJ2-2,TRBD1,TRBV19,CASSRQGTGELFF,TGTGCCAGTAGTCGACAGGGAACCGGGGAGCTGTTTTTT
-,13,TRBJ2-7,-,TRBV6-5,CASSRLVAYEQYF,TGTGCCAGCAGTCGACTAGTCGCCTACGAGCAGTACTTC
few,15,TRBJ2-1,TRBD2,TRBV11-1,CASSQGTSDYNEQFF,TGTGCCAGCAGCCAAGGGACTAGCGACTACAATGAGCAGTTCTTC
-,15,TRBJ1-4,-,TRBV5-1,CASSSSGTTNEKLFF,TGCGCCAGCAGCTCTTCAGGTACAACTAATGAAAAACTGTTTTTT
-,14,TRBJ1-1,TRBD1,TRBV5-1,CASSSDRGDTEAFF,TGCGCCAGCAGCTCTGACAGGGGGGACACTGAAGCTTTCTTT